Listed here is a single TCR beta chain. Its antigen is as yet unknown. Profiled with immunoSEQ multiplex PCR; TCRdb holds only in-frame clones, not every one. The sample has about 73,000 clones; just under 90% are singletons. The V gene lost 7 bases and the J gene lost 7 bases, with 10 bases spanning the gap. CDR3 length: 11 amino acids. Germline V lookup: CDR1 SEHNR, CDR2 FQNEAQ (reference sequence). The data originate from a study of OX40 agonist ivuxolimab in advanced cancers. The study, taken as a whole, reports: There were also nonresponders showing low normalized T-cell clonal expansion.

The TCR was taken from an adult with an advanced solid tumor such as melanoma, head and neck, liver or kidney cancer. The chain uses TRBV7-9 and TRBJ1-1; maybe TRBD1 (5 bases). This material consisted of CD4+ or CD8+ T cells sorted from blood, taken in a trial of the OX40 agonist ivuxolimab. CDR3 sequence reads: CASTMGGEAFF. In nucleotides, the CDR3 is TGTGCCAGCACCATGGGGGGTGAAGCTTTCTTT.